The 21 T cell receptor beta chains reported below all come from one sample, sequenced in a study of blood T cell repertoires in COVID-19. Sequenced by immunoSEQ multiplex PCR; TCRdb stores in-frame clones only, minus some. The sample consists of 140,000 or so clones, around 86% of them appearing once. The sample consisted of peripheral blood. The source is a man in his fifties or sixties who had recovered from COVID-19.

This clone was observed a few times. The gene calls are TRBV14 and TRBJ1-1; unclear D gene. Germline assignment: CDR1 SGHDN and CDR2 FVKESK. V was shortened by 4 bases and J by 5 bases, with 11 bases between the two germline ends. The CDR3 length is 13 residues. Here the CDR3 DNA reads TGTGCCAGCAGCCGGGCTACGTGGACTGAAGCTTTCTTT. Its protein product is CASSRATWTEAFF.

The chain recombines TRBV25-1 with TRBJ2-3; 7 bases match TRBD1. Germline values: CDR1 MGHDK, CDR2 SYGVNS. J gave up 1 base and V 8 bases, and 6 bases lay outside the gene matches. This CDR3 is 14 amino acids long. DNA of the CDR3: TGTGCCAGCCAAGAGGGACAGCGCACAGATACGCAGTATTTT. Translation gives CASQEGQRTDTQYF.

CDR3 coding DNA: TGCGCCAGCAGCCAATCGACAACTAGGGCTGGAAACACCATATATTTT. This translates into CASSQSTTRAGNTIYF. V and J are TRBV4-3 and TRBJ1-3; D unresolved. CDR1 LGHNA and CDR2 YSLEER come from the germline V gene. The germline V and J ends were trimmed by 2 bases and 2 bases, with 13 bases remaining between them. The CDR3 runs 16 residues.

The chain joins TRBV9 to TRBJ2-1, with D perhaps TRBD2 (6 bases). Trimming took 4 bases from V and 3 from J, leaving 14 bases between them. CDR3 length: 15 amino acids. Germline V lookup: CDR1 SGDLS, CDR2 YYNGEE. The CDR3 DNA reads TGTGCCAGCAGCCTAGTCGGGAGTTTCTACAATGAGCAGTTCTTC. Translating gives CASSLVGSFYNEQFF.

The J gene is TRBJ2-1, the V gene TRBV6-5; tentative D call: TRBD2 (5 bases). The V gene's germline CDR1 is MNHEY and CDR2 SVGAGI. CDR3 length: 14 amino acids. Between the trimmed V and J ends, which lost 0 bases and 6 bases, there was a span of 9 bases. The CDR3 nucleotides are TGTGCCAGCAGTTACTCGATACGGGGCAATGAGCAGTTCTTC. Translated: CASSYSIRGNEQFF.

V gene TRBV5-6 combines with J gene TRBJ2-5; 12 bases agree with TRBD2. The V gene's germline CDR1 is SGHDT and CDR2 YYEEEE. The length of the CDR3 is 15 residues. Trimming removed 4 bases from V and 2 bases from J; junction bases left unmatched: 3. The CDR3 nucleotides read TGTGCCAGCAGCCATGGACTAGCGGGGCAAGAGACCCAGTACTTC. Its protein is CASSHGLAGQETQYF.

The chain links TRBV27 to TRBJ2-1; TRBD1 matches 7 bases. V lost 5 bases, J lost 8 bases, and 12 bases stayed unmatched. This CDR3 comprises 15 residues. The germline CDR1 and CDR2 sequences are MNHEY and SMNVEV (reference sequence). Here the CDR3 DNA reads TGTGCCAGCAGTCCTATCGACAGGGTCACGGATGAGCAGTTCTTC. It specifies CASSPIDRVTDEQFF.

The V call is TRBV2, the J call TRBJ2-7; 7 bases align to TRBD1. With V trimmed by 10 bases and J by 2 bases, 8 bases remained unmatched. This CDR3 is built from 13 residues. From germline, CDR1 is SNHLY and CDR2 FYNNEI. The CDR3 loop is CATTGQIAYEQYF. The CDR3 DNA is TGTGCCACCACGGGACAGATCGCCTACGAGCAGTACTTC.

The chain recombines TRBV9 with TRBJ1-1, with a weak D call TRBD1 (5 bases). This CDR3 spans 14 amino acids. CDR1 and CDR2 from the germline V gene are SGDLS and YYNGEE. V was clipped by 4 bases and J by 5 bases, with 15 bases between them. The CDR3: CASSPGDLRTEAFF. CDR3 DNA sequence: TGTGCCAGCAGCCCGGGGGACTTGAGAACTGAAGCTTTCTTT.

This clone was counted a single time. The CDR3 sequence is CASTSSGGAAEQFF. In DNA form, the CDR3 reads TGTGCCAGCACATCTAGCGGGGGGGCCGCTGAGCAGTTCTTC. This rearrangement joins TRBV18 to TRBJ2-1, with 12 bases identical to TRBD2. Germline loops: CDR1 KGHSH, CDR2 LQKENI. The V segment lost 8 bases and the J segment 9 bases; nucleotides outside the gene matches: 8. The CDR3 runs 14 residues.

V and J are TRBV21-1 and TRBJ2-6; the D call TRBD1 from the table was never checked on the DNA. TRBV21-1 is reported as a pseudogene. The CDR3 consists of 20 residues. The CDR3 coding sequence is TGTGCCAGCAGGGTTCCTGAGGGGGACAAGTCGGGCTCTGGGGCCAACGTCCTGACTTTC. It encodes CASRVPEGDKSGSGANVLTF.

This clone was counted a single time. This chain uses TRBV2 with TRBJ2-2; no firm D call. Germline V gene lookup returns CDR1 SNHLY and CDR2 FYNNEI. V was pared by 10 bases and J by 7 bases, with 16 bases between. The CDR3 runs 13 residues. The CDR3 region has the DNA TGTGCCACCTTGGCGTCCCGGGTCGGGGAGCTGTTTTTT. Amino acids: CATLASRVGELFF.

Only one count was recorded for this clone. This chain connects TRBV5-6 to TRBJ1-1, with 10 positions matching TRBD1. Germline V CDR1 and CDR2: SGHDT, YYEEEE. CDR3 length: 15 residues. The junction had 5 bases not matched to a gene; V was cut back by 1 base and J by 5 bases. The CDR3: CASSLQGQGSTEAFF. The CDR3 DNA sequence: TGTGCCAGCAGCTTGCAGGGACAGGGGTCGACTGAAGCTTTCTTT.

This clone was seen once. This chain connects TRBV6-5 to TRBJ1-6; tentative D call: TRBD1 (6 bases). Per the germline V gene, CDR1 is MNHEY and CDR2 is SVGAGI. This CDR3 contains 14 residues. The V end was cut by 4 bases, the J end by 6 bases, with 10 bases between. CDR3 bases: TGTGCCAGCAGTTCCATCAGGGGTAATTCACCCCTCCACTTT. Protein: CASSSIRGNSPLHF.

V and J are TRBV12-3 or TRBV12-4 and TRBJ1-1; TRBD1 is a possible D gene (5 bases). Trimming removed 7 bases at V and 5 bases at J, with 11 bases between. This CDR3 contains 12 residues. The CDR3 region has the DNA TGTGCCAGCACCACAGGTCTAACTGAAGCTTTCTTT. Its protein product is CASTTGLTEAFF.

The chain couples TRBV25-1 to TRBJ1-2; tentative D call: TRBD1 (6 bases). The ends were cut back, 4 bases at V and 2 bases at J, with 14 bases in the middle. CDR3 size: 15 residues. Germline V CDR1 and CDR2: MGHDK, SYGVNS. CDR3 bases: TGTGCCAGCAGTGGCGGAAGGGGGGGGAACTATGGCTACACCTTC. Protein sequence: CASSGGRGGNYGYTF.

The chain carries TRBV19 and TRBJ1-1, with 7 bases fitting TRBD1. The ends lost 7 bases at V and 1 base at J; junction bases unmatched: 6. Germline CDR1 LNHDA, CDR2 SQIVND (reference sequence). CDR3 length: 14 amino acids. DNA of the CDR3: TGTGCCAGTACCACGGACAGGACGAACACTGAAGCTTTCTTT. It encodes CASTTDRTNTEAFF.

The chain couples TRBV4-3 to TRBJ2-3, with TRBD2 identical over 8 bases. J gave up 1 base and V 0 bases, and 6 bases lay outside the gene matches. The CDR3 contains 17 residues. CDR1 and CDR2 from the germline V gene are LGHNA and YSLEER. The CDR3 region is CASSQEAGGLGTDTQYF. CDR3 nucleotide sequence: TGCGCCAGCAGCCAAGAGGCGGGGGGCTTGGGCACAGATACGCAGTATTTT.

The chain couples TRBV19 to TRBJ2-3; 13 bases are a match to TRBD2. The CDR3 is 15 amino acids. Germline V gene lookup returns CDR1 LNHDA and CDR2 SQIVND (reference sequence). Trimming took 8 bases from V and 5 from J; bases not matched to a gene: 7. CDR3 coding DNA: TGTGCCAGTGGAAGACTAGCGGGGGGCGGAGATACGCAGTATTTT. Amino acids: CASGRLAGGGDTQYF. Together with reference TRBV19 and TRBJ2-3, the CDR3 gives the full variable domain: DGGITQSPKYLFRKEGQNVTLSCEQNLNHDAMYWYRQDPGQGLRLIYYSQIVNDFQKGDIAEGYSVSREKKESFPLTVTSAQKNPTAFYLCASGRLAGGGDTQYFGPGTRLTVL.

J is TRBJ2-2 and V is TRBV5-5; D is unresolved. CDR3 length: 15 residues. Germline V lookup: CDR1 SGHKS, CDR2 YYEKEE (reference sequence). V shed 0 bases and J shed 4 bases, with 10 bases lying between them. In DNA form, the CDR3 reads TGTGCCAGCAGCTTGGATGTTGGGCTCACCGGGGAGCTGTTTTTT. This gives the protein CASSLDVGLTGELFF.

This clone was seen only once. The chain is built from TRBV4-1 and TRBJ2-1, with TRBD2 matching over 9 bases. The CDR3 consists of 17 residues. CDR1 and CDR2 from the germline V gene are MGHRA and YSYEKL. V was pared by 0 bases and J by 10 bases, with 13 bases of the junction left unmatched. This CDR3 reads CASSQEPLAGGPREQFF. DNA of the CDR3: TGCGCCAGCAGCCAAGAACCCCTCGCGGGGGGGCCAAGAGAGCAGTTCTTC.